This T cell receptor (beta chain) is from a study of blood T cell repertoires in COVID-19. Study-level background: Sample material is recorded as cDNA or gDNA derived from T cells, B-cell-depleted T cells, or PBMCs.

There are 18 residues in the CDR3. Trimming cost V 6 bases and J 5 bases; bases outside gene matches: 17. Germline values: CDR1 SGHNT, CDR2 YYREEE (reference sequence). The authors' processing: Reference gene primers were amplified, and this amplification served to estimate nucleated cell counts. TCRdb keeps only in-frame clones here, not all; method: immunoSEQ multiplex PCR. V and J calls and clone size are copied from that table; D and trimming were computed from the DNA. The table has approximately 180,000 clones, about 88% seen once. Residents of about two dozen US areas, aged about 18 to 95 years, made up the participants.

This chain connects TRBV5-4 to TRBJ2-2, with 9 bases identical to TRBD1. The TCR was taken from a human donor with acute COVID-19. The donor label of this sample is uncertain. The sample comprised PBMCs or T cells enriched from blood (not recorded which). The CDR3 DNA reads TGTGCCAGCACCCCCCGGGGTGGGACAGGGTCGTTGACCGGGGAGCTGTTTTTT. Translating it yields CASTPRGGTGSLTGELFF.